This passage covers 30 T cell receptor beta chains from one sample sequenced in a study of OX40 agonist ivuxolimab in advanced cancers. Sequenced by immunoSEQ multiplex PCR; TCRdb stores in-frame clones only, minus some. The sample has roughly 56,000 clones; around 86% are singletons. The sequencing here drew on CD4+ or CD8+ T cells sorted from blood, taken in a trial of the OX40 agonist ivuxolimab. These receptors came from an adult with an advanced solid tumor such as melanoma, head and neck, liver or kidney cancer.

This clone showed up just once. The gene calls are TRBV19 and TRBJ1-4; D ambiguous. The V end lost 6 bases, the J end lost 5 bases, and 7 bases lay between the germline ends. The CDR3 runs 12 residues. The germline gives CDR1 LNHDA, CDR2 SQIVND (reference sequence). The DNA of the CDR3 is TGTGCCAGTAGCAGAAGAAATGAAAAACTGTTTTTT. It encodes CASSRRNEKLFF.

This chain uses TRBV7-2 with TRBJ2-5; 12 nucleotides line up with TRBD2. J was trimmed by 3 bases and V by 4 bases; bases with no gene match: 3. Germline V lookup: CDR1 SGHTA, CDR2 FQGNSA. The CDR3 loop spans 15 amino acids. The CDR3 DNA reads TGTGCCAGCAGCTCCCGACTAGCGGGGGAAGAGACCCAGTACTTC. Its protein product is CASSSRLAGEETQYF.

V is TRBV4-3 and J is TRBJ2-2; D might be TRBD2 (5 bases). The CDR3 is made up of 16 amino acids. V gave up 3 bases and J gave up 5 bases, with 16 bases separating them. CDR1 and CDR2 (germline): LGHNA, YSLEER. CDR3 in DNA: TGCGCCAGCAGCCAGGACTTGAAGCCGGGGACCGGGGAGCTGTTTTTT. It codes for CASSQDLKPGTGELFF.

This clone has more than one count but fewer than ten. This chain links TRBV7-3 with TRBJ2-3, with no clear D. Germline lookup yields CDR1 SGHTA and CDR2 FQGTGA. V shed 1 base and J shed 2 bases, with 10 bases lying between them. The CDR3 contains 15 residues. This CDR3 reads CASSLNPATTDTQYF. As DNA, the CDR3 is TGTGCCAGCAGCTTAAACCCCGCCACCACAGATACGCAGTATTTT.

The chain links TRBV6-5 to TRBJ2-3, with D possibly being TRBD2 (6 bases). The ends were cut back, 4 bases at V and 1 base at J, with 15 bases in the middle. The CDR3 is 16 amino acids. Germline assignment: CDR1 MNHEY and CDR2 SVGAGI. CDR3 nucleotides: TGTGCCAGCAGTTTCTCTGCGGGGCTTGGCACAGATACGCAGTATTTT. This codes for CASSFSAGLGTDTQYF.

This sequence joins TRBV5-1 and TRBJ1-1, with 8 positions matching TRBD1. J gave up 12 bases and V 6 bases, and 7 bases lay outside the gene matches. Germline V gene sequence: CDR1 SGHRS, CDR2 YFSETQ. The CDR3 runs to 11 residues. CDR3 in amino acids: CASNRQGMSFF. The DNA for the CDR3 is TGCGCCAGCAACCGACAGGGGATGTCTTTCTTT.

This clone has a handful of counts. At one boundary the junction diverges from the germline segment, which might be a read error. Other nucleotide sequences in the sample specify the same CDR3. This sequence joins TRBV5-4 and TRBJ2-2; a weak D match, TRBD2 (6 bases). This CDR3 contains 17 residues. Germline-derived CDR1 and CDR2 are SGHNT and YYREEE (reference sequence). The CDR3 reads CASSPRWAGHSTGELFF. CDR3 coding DNA: TGCGCCAGCAGCCCGAGGTGGGCGGGGCACTCTACCGGGGAGCTGTTTTTT.

The V gene is TRBV6-1, the J gene TRBJ2-1; D unresolved. The V and J ends lost 2 bases and 0 bases respectively, with 8 bases between them. This CDR3 contains 15 residues. Germline V gene sequence: CDR1 MNHNS, CDR2 SASEGT. The CDR3 nucleotides read TGTGCCAGCAGTGAACGGTGGAGCTCCTACAATGAGCAGTTCTTC. It codes for CASSERWSSYNEQFF.

The chain combines TRBV7-2 with TRBJ1-6; D remains unclear. Germline CDR1 is SGHTA and CDR2 is FQGNSA. This CDR3 has 15 residues. Trimming left V 5 bases short and J 3 bases short, with 11 bases between. CDR3 region: CASSPRTVYNSPLHF. CDR3 DNA: TGTGCCAGCAGCCCACGGACGGTCTATAATTCACCCCTCCACTTT.

This rearrangement joins TRBV19 to TRBJ2-6, with D perhaps matching TRBD1 or TRBD2 (5 bases each). Trimming took 4 bases from V and 0 from J, leaving 16 bases between them. The CDR3 totals 18 residues. The germline CDR1 and CDR2 sequences are LNHDA and SQIVND (reference sequence). The CDR3 DNA follows: TGTGCCAGTAGTACAAACCGGGACGGGCCCTCTGGGGCCAACGTCCTGACTTTC. Encoded protein: CASSTNRDGPSGANVLTF.

This chain links TRBV10-3 with TRBJ1-6; TRBD1 agrees at 9 bases. V lost 4 bases and J lost 5; bases outside the gene matches: 9. The CDR3 is 17 residues long. Germline CDR1 is ENHRY and CDR2 is SYGVKD. This CDR3 is CAISGPGQGNDNSPLHF. The CDR3 coding sequence is TGTGCCATCAGTGGACCGGGACAGGGAAACGATAATTCACCCCTCCACTTT.

This sequence joins TRBV7-8 and TRBJ1-3, with TRBD1 matching over 9 bases. J lost 3 bases, V lost 4 bases, and 1 base had no gene match. From germline, CDR1 is SGHVS and CDR2 FQNEAQ. The CDR3 spans 14 residues. This chain's CDR3 is CASSWTGVGNTIYF. CDR3 bases: TGTGCCAGCAGCTGGACAGGGGTTGGAAACACCATATATTTT.

V gene TRBV7-2 combines with J gene TRBJ2-3, with 11 nucleotides matching TRBD2. V shed 0 bases and J 5 bases; nucleotides not matched to a gene: 4. Germline V gene data show CDR1 as SGHTA and CDR2 as FQGNSA. The CDR3 totals 16 residues. The CDR3: CASSLALAGVGDTQYF. CDR3 sequence (DNA): TGTGCCAGCAGCTTAGCACTAGCGGGGGTGGGAGATACGCAGTATTTT.

V and J are TRBV6-1 and TRBJ2-3; D might be TRBD2 (5 bases). V lost 7 bases and J lost 0, with 14 bases in between. Germline values: CDR1 MNHNS, CDR2 SASEGT. The CDR3 is made up of 15 amino acids. The CDR3 DNA is TGTGCCAGCACCCCGGGGTCTGCTAGCACAGATACGCAGTATTTT. Translating gives CASTPGSASTDTQYF.

The V gene is TRBV5-1, the J gene TRBJ2-2, with D maybe TRBD1 (6 bases). The germline CDR1 and CDR2 sequences are SGHRS and YFSETQ. CDR3 length: 15 residues. The ends were cut back, 4 bases at V and 0 bases at J, with 10 bases in the middle. CDR3 DNA sequence: TGCGCCAGCAGCCCGGACAGAGCGAACACCGGGGAGCTGTTTTTT. Translating gives CASSPDRANTGELFF.

This clone was seen once. The chain links TRBV6-5 to TRBJ1-1; 9 bases map to TRBD1. The CDR3 totals 15 residues. Germline CDR1 reads MNHEY; CDR2 reads SVGAGI. The junction had 5 bases not matched to a gene; V was cut back by 5 bases and J by 1 base. The CDR3 nucleotides are TGTGCCAGCAGTGGGGGACAGGGTTGGAACACTGAAGCTTTCTTT. Translating gives CASSGGQGWNTEAFF.

This clone was recorded a few times. The chain recombines TRBV30 with TRBJ1-1, with D perhaps matching TRBD1 (6 bases). CDR3 length: 16 residues. Germline lookup yields CDR1 GTSNPN and CDR2 SVGIG (reference sequence). V gave up 0 bases and J gave up 5 bases, with 19 bases separating them. The CDR3 DNA reads TGTGCCTGGAGTGTATTCGGGGGGGGCCTGAGTACTGAAGCTTTCTTT. It specifies CAWSVFGGGLSTEAFF.

V is TRBV6-1 and J is TRBJ2-5, with TRBD2 matching over 10 bases. The CDR3 loop spans 15 amino acids. The V segment lost 6 bases and the J segment 5 bases; nucleotides outside the gene matches: 9. Germline CDR1 MNHNS, CDR2 SASEGT. The CDR3: CASSGAGGPRETQYF. CDR3 bases: TGTGCCAGCAGCGGAGCGGGGGGGCCTCGGGAGACCCAGTACTTC.

This chain uses TRBV2 with TRBJ1-2, with D perhaps TRBD1 (5 bases). Germline loops: CDR1 SNHLY, CDR2 FYNNEI. The CDR3 sequence is 15 residues long. Trimming left V 5 bases short and J 3 bases short, with 16 bases between. CDR3 DNA sequence: TGTGCCAGCAGTTTGTCAGGAGGGACGGACTATGGCTACACCTTC. Protein product: CASSLSGGTDYGYTF.

The chain links TRBV6-5 to TRBJ2-1, with 9 bases lining up with TRBD1. Germline V CDR1 and CDR2: MNHEY, SVGAGI. V lost 5 bases and J lost 8; bases outside the gene matches: 10. The CDR3 is 15 residues long. The CDR3 nucleotides read TGTGCCAGCAGTAGCCCGGGACAGGGAACGGATGAGCAGTTCTTC. Protein product: CASSSPGQGTDEQFF.

J is TRBJ2-3 and V is TRBV27; unclear D gene. V lost 2 bases and J lost 5, with 2 bases in between. This CDR3 is 11 amino acids long. The germline V gene has CDR1 MNHEY and CDR2 SMNVEV (reference sequence). This CDR3 is CASSLRDTQYF. In DNA, the CDR3 is TGTGCCAGCAGTTTACGAGATACGCAGTATTTT.

This chain connects TRBV20-1 to TRBJ1-1; no reliable D call. V was shortened by 3 bases and J by 3 bases, with 5 bases between the two germline ends. Germline V CDR1 and CDR2: DFQATT, SNEGSKA (reference sequence). The length of the CDR3 is 11 residues. As DNA, the CDR3 is TGCAGTGCTAGGAAGGACACTGAAGCTTTCTTT. Translated, it gives CSARKDTEAFF.

V gene TRBV7-8 combines with J gene TRBJ2-1, with D possibly matching TRBD2 (6 bases). Trimming took off 1 base at V and 6 bases at J, with 13 bases between the two ends. This CDR3 is built from 15 residues. CDR1 is SGHVS, CDR2 FQNEAQ, per germline. This CDR3 reads CASSLVLAGGNEQFF. The CDR3 coding sequence is TGTGCCAGCAGCTTAGTGTTGGCCGGGGGCAATGAGCAGTTCTTC.

The chain recombines TRBV6-1 with TRBJ1-4; tentative D call: TRBD1 (5 bases). The CDR3 is made up of 15 amino acids. Deletions cut 0 bases from V and 4 bases from J, with 9 bases between. Germline CDR1 MNHNS, CDR2 SASEGT. CDR3 amino acids: CASSEATGGNEKLFF. Here the CDR3 DNA reads TGTGCCAGCAGTGAAGCCACGGGGGGTAATGAAAAACTGTTTTTT.

This clone was seen only once. The chain carries TRBV25-1 and TRBJ1-2; D not resolved. Germline V CDR1 and CDR2: MGHDK, SYGVNS. The V gene lost 5 bases and the J gene lost 8 bases, with 15 bases spanning the gap. This CDR3 is 13 amino acids long. The CDR3 nucleotides read TGTGCCAGCAGTCCGGGTTCTAAAGGAGGCTACACCTTC. This encodes CASSPGSKGGYTF.

The V and J genes are TRBV4-2 and TRBJ1-1, with D possibly matching TRBD1 (6 bases). V was pared by 3 bases and J by 1 base, with 12 bases between. Germline values: CDR1 LGHNA, CDR2 YNFKEQ. The CDR3 sequence is 15 residues long. The CDR3 DNA is TGTGCCAGCAGCCAGCCGAACAGGGAGAACACTGAAGCTTTCTTT. Translated: CASSQPNRENTEAFF.

Here the CDR3 reads CAWSESPGAYEQYF. The CDR3 DNA reads TGTGCCTGGAGTGAATCCCCCGGCGCCTACGAGCAGTACTTC. The V call is TRBV30, the J call TRBJ2-7; D gene unclear. This CDR3 has 14 amino acids. CDR1 GTSNPN and CDR2 SVGIG come from the germline V gene (reference sequence). V lost 1 base, J lost 2 bases, and 12 bases lay in between.

V usage is TRBV28 and J usage is TRBJ1-1; a possible D gene is TRBD1 (5 bases). This CDR3 spans 16 amino acids. CDR1 and CDR2 (germline): MDHEN, SYDVKM. Trimming took 5 bases from V and 6 from J, leaving 22 bases between them. Here the CDR3 DNA reads TGTGCCAGCAGTCTTCTCCAGGGTGGGGATTACGCTGAAGCTTTCTTT. This translates into CASSLLQGGDYAEAFF.

The gene calls are TRBV27 and TRBJ2-7; D is unresolved. CDR3 length: 13 amino acids. The germline V gene encodes CDR1 MNHEY and CDR2 SMNVEV (reference sequence). V lost 2 bases, J lost 9 bases, and 14 bases lay in between. The CDR3 spells CASSLSGVTRQYF. CDR3 nucleotides: TGTGCCAGCAGTTTAAGTGGGGTTACGAGGCAGTACTTC.

The chain joins TRBV11-3 to TRBJ1-4, with no clear D. Germline values: CDR1 SGHNT, CDR2 YENEEA. Trimming pared 2 bases from V and 5 bases from J, leaving 9 bases between. The CDR3 has 14 residues. CDR3 amino acids: CASSLSQTNEKLFF. CDR3 nucleotide sequence: TGTGCCAGCAGCTTAAGCCAGACCAATGAAAAACTGTTTTTT.